Listed here are 10 T cell receptor beta chains from one sample, sequenced in a study of Graves' ophthalmopathy and Graves' hyperthyroidism. The sequenced template was RNA, covering the TCR beta CDR3 region. Second-round multiplex PCR followed a first-round RT-PCR using HTBI primers. One entry per CDR3 protein results from TCRdb running MiXCR on the multiplex PCR reads. The sample holds roughly 400,000 distinct CDR3 sequences; approximately 16% are singletons and the top ten take around 1.6%. Sequencing was done on a sample of peripheral blood. Receptors were obtained from a woman aged 18-35 years with Graves' ophthalmopathy.

This clonotype was observed many times. The chain links TRBV12-3 or TRBV12-4 to TRBJ2-4; either TRBD1 or TRBD2 may supply D (6 bases each). The CDR3 is 18 residues long. With 2 bases removed from V and 1 base from J, the gap between germline ends came to 18 bases. This CDR3 is CASSLTVGGRTAKNIQYF. The DNA of the CDR3 is TGTGCCAGCAGTTTAACAGTTGGGGGGCGCACTGCCAAAAACATTCAGTACTTC.

This clonotype was observed at least ten times. V usage is TRBV7-3 and J usage is TRBJ2-5, with TRBD2 matching 12 bases. Germline-derived CDR1 and CDR2 are SGHTA and FQGTGA. CDR3 size: 14 residues. Unmatched junction bases numbered 2, after V lost 4 bases and J lost 5 bases. The CDR3 spells CASSSTSGSETQYF. The DNA of the CDR3 is TGTGCCAGCAGCTCGACTAGCGGGAGTGAGACCCAGTACTTC.

This clonotype came up a few times. The chain joins TRBV3-1 to TRBJ2-7; 12 nucleotides match TRBD2. CDR1 LGHDT and CDR2 YNNKEL come from the germline V gene (reference sequence). The V and J ends lost 5 bases and 5 bases, in that order; junction bases with no gene match: 13. The CDR3 consists of 17 residues. The CDR3 protein is CASSFSASGRAGDEQYF. The CDR3 nucleotides are TGTGCCAGCAGCTTCTCGGCTAGCGGGAGGGCCGGGGACGAGCAGTACTTC.

This clonotype was detected many times. This chain connects TRBV10-3 to TRBJ1-6, with a tentative D call TRBD1 (5 bases). The V and J ends lost 7 bases and 7 bases respectively, with 14 bases between them. There are 14 residues in the CDR3. Germline CDR1 and CDR2: ENHRY and SYGVKD. The CDR3 bases are TGTGCCATCACCGCGGACATCGGGAATTCACCCCTCCACTTT. Its protein is CAITADIGNSPLHF.

This clonotype was seen ten or more times. This chain uses TRBV5-1 with TRBJ1-6; TRBD1 matches at 7 bases. Trimming at V came to 4 bases and at J to 8 bases, leaving 6 bases not matched to a gene. Germline V gene data show CDR1 as SGHRS and CDR2 as YFSETQ. The CDR3 totals 14 residues. CDR3 nucleotide sequence: TGCGCCAGCAGCCAGACAGGGAGCGATTCACCCCTCCACTTT. Amino acid sequence: CASSQTGSDSPLHF.

This clonotype was found many times. The chain recombines TRBV7-2 with TRBJ1-1, with 7 bases matching TRBD1. This CDR3 is built from 15 residues. Per the germline V gene, CDR1 is SGHTA and CDR2 is FQGNSA. The ends lost 1 base at V and 3 bases at J; junction bases unmatched: 5. This CDR3 is CASSLGDRSDTEAFF. CDR3 sequence (DNA): TGTGCCAGCAGCTTAGGGGACAGATCTGACACTGAAGCTTTCTTT.

This clonotype was detected many times. The rearrangement links TRBV19 to TRBJ1-5; no clear D. Germline CDR1 and CDR2: LNHDA and SQIVND (reference sequence). The CDR3 is made up of 14 amino acids. V was pared by 6 bases and J by 3 bases, with 12 bases between. CDR3 in DNA: TGTGCCAGTAGCCCAGGTTACAACAATCAGCCCCAGCATTTT. Its protein product is CASSPGYNNQPQHF.

The sample holds many counts of this clonotype. The chain uses TRBV6-2 or TRBV6-3 and TRBJ1-2; TRBD1 matches at 7 bases. Germline V gene sequence: CDR1 MNHEY, CDR2 SVGEGT. The V and J ends lost 0 bases and 4 bases, in that order; junction bases with no gene match: 8. The CDR3 has 16 residues. The CDR3 loop is CASSYSITGDAYGYTF. As DNA, the CDR3 is TGTGCCAGCAGTTACTCTATAACAGGGGATGCCTATGGCTACACCTTC.

This clonotype was seen at least ten times. The chain combines TRBV11-3 with TRBJ1-1; 10 positions match TRBD1. Looked up from germline, CDR1 is SGHNT and CDR2 is YENEEA. V lost 1 base and J lost 3; bases outside the gene matches: 5. This CDR3 contains 16 residues. This CDR3 is CASSLVGTGAHTEAFF. The CDR3 nucleotides read TGTGCCAGCAGCTTAGTTGGGACAGGGGCGCACACTGAAGCTTTCTTT.

This rearrangement joins TRBV7-3 to TRBJ2-5; weak D call: TRBD2 (6 bases). Between the trimmed V and J ends, which lost 2 bases and 0 bases, there was a span of 10 bases. The germline V gene has CDR1 SGHTA and CDR2 FQGTGA. There are 15 residues in the CDR3. The CDR3, as DNA: TGTGCCAGCAGCTTAGGGGTAGCGGACCAAGAGACCCAGTACTTC. Amino acids: CASSLGVADQETQYF.